Presented here are 31 T cell receptor beta chains from one specimen sequenced in a study of cytomegalovirus exposure and HLA in healthy donors. 60 Vbeta and 13 Jbeta primers were used in PCR. Using immunoSEQ multiplex PCR, the repertoire was profiled, and TCRdb retains in-frame clones only, with some absent. Here the sample table reports 50,000 or so clones. Sequences were obtained from PBMCs. The receptors were gathered from a young woman in good health and CMV-seronegative.

The chain joins TRBV4-2 to TRBJ2-3; D gene uncertain. Germline CDR1 reads LGHNA; CDR2 reads YNFKEQ. Trimming left V 3 bases short and J 6 bases short, with 16 bases between. The CDR3 totals 15 residues. DNA of the CDR3: TGTGCCAGCAGCCATATAGAAGATCACCCGGATACGCAGTATTTT. It encodes CASSHIEDHPDTQYF.

CDR3 region: CASSFDVGGPTDTQYF. CDR3 nucleotides: TGTGCCAGCAGTTTCGATGTGGGAGGGCCAACAGATACGCAGTATTTT. This chain connects TRBV6-5 to TRBJ2-3, with 7 bases identical to TRBD2. This CDR3 has 16 residues. Germline lookup yields CDR1 MNHEY and CDR2 SVGAGI. J was trimmed by 3 bases and V by 4 bases; bases with no gene match: 10.

The chain carries TRBV30 and TRBJ2-7; weak D call: TRBD2 (5 bases). CDR1 and CDR2 from the germline V gene are GTSNPN and SVGIG (reference sequence). With 3 bases removed from V and 4 bases from J, the gap between germline ends came to 10 bases. CDR3 length: 12 residues. The CDR3 coding sequence is TGTGCCTGGAGCTCGGGGAGTTACGAGCAGTACTTC. Translation gives CAWSSGSYEQYF.

V usage is TRBV5-1 and J usage is TRBJ1-3; D is perhaps TRBD1 (5 bases). Germline lookup yields CDR1 SGHRS and CDR2 YFSETQ. The CDR3 spans 14 residues. The V gene lost 1 base and the J gene lost 4 bases, with 9 bases spanning the gap. The CDR3 protein is CASSLTGYGNTIYF. The CDR3 DNA reads TGCGCCAGCAGCTTGACAGGTTACGGAAACACCATATATTTT.

The chain combines TRBV5-1 with TRBJ2-1; 8 bases match TRBD2. This CDR3 has 15 residues. With 2 bases clipped from V and 0 bases from J, the junction kept 1 base outside the gene matches. From germline, CDR1 is SGHRS and CDR2 YFSETQ. CDR3 DNA sequence: TGCGCCAGCAGCTTTACTAGCGGCTCCTACAATGAGCAGTTCTTC. As protein: CASSFTSGSYNEQFF.

The chain recombines TRBV6-1 with TRBJ2-2, with a tentative D call TRBD1 (5 bases). The ends were cut back, 6 bases at V and 6 bases at J, with 17 bases in the middle. Germline CDR1 and CDR2: MNHNS and SASEGT. The CDR3 runs to 15 residues. CDR3 in amino acids: CASRGRVYIPGELFF. CDR3 DNA sequence: TGTGCCAGCAGAGGCAGGGTGTATATTCCCGGGGAGCTGTTTTTT.

The rearrangement uses TRBV29-1 and TRBJ2-7; tentative D call: TRBD1 (6 bases). This CDR3 is built from 12 residues. The germline V gene encodes CDR1 SQVTM and CDR2 ANQGSEA. V lost 7 bases to trimming and J lost 4 bases, with 14 bases between them. CDR3 in amino acids: CSGESGDYEQYF. Here the CDR3 DNA reads TGCAGCGGAGAGTCAGGGGATTACGAGCAGTACTTC.

The chain couples TRBV5-1 to TRBJ1-4; D might be TRBD1 (6 bases). Trimming stripped 4 bases from V and 0 bases from J, with 13 bases between. Germline V gene lookup returns CDR1 SGHRS and CDR2 YFSETQ. This CDR3 comprises 16 residues. The CDR3 loop is CASSAGAGATNEKLFF. For the CDR3, the DNA is TGCGCCAGCAGCGCAGGGGCGGGGGCAACTAATGAAAAACTGTTTTTT.

This sequence joins TRBV5-1 and TRBJ2-7; a weak D match, TRBD1 (5 bases). The CDR3 is 13 amino acids. Germline CDR1 SGHRS, CDR2 YFSETQ. The ends were cut back, 5 bases at V and 3 bases at J, with 12 bases in the middle. The CDR3: CASREDRFYEQYF. The CDR3, as DNA: TGCGCCAGCAGGGAAGACAGATTCTACGAGCAGTACTTC.

The rearrangement joins TRBV7-2 to TRBJ2-3, with TRBD1 identical over 7 bases. Germline-derived CDR1 and CDR2 are SGHTA and FQGNSA. CDR3 length: 14 amino acids. V was pared by 3 bases and J by 4 bases, with 4 bases of the junction left unmatched. CDR3 sequence: CASSLDTGADTQYF. In DNA, the CDR3 is TGTGCCAGCAGCTTGGACACAGGGGCAGATACGCAGTATTTT.

The CDR3 DNA reads TGTGCCAGCAGCATCAGGACTACATTCTCCTACGAGCAGTACTTC. Its translation is CASSIRTTFSYEQYF. The chain recombines TRBV7-2 with TRBJ2-7; D is possibly TRBD2 (6 bases). The CDR3 runs to 15 residues. Germline V gene sequence: CDR1 SGHTA, CDR2 FQGNSA. V lost 5 bases and J 0 bases, leaving 14 bases between the germline ends.

This chain joins TRBV6-1 and TRBJ1-2; D gene unclear. The V and J ends lost 1 base and 3 bases respectively, with 9 bases between them. CDR3 size: 14 residues. CDR1 MNHNS and CDR2 SASEGT come from the germline V gene. The DNA of the CDR3 is TGTGCCAGCAGTGAAGTCGGCGGCCACTATGGCTACACCTTC. This encodes CASSEVGGHYGYTF.

The chain links TRBV7-2 to TRBJ1-1; 11 bases match TRBD1. CDR1 and CDR2 from the germline V gene are SGHTA and FQGNSA. The CDR3 totals 14 residues. Trimming cost V 4 bases and J 10 bases; bases outside gene matches: 8. CDR3 sequence (DNA): TGTGCCAGCAGCTCCGGTTCTGGGACAGGGGGAGCTTTCTTT. It specifies CASSSGSGTGGAFF.

The J gene is TRBJ2-7, the V gene TRBV28; possible D gene TRBD2, 7 bases. Trimming cost V 6 bases and J 4 bases, with 16 bases left between them. The CDR3 covers 14 residues. Germline V gene data show CDR1 as MDHEN and CDR2 as SYDVKM. CDR3 loop: CASRGGGTLYEQYF. The CDR3 region has the DNA TGTGCCAGCAGGGGAGGGGGGACACTGTACGAGCAGTACTTC.

V gene TRBV11-2 combines with J gene TRBJ1-1, with D perhaps matching TRBD1 (5 bases). Per germline, CDR1 SGHAT and CDR2 FQNNGV. The V gene lost 2 bases and the J gene lost 7 bases, with 23 bases spanning the gap. The length of the CDR3 is 17 residues. The CDR3 protein is CASSLSRIGSGRFEAFF. The CDR3 DNA is TGTGCCAGCAGCTTATCTCGTATCGGTTCAGGGCGCTTTGAAGCTTTCTTT.

J is TRBJ1-1 and V is TRBV6-6, with 8 nucleotides matching TRBD1. The CDR3 loop spans 14 amino acids. Germline V CDR1 and CDR2: MNHNY, SVGAGI (reference sequence). J lost 5 bases, V lost 2 bases, and 4 bases had no gene match. CDR3 protein: CASSYRQGMTEAFF. CDR3 DNA: TGTGCCAGCAGTTACAGACAGGGGATGACTGAAGCTTTCTTT.

The CDR3 loop reads CASSHSTGNTEAFF. CDR3 bases: TGTGCCAGCAGCCATTCCACAGGGAACACTGAAGCTTTCTTT. The genes are TRBV14 and TRBJ1-1; D is possibly TRBD1 (5 bases). CDR1 and CDR2 (germline): SGHDN, FVKESK. This CDR3 is 14 amino acids long. V was trimmed by 3 bases and J by 1 base, leaving 9 bases between them. The full variable domain, in which reference TRBV14 and TRBJ1-1 provide the parts outside the CDR3, is EAGVTQFPSHSVIEKGQTVTLRCDPISGHDNLYWYRRVMGKEIKFLLHFVKESKQDESGMPNNRFLAERTGGTYSTLKVQPAELEDSGVYFCASSHSTGNTEAFFGQGTRLTVV.

V gene TRBV10-3 combines with J gene TRBJ1-4; a possible D gene is TRBD1 (6 bases). This CDR3 comprises 15 residues. Germline V gives CDR1 ENHRY, CDR2 SYGVKD. V was pared by 3 bases and J by 7 bases, with 15 bases between. The CDR3 protein is CAISDSQGSGEKLFF. CDR3 coding DNA: TGTGCCATCAGTGACAGTCAGGGGTCCGGTGAAAAACTGTTTTTT.

The rearrangement links TRBV5-1 to TRBJ1-5; maybe TRBD1 (5 bases). The CDR3 covers 15 residues. Germline lookup yields CDR1 SGHRS and CDR2 YFSETQ. Trimming took 5 bases from V and 1 from J, leaving 13 bases between them. This CDR3 is CASRVGGSSNQPQHF. CDR3 DNA: TGCGCCAGCAGGGTGGGGGGATCGAGCAATCAGCCCCAGCATTTT.

This chain uses TRBV9 with TRBJ2-3; D is perhaps TRBD2 (6 bases). The CDR3 runs to 14 residues. The V end was cut by 0 bases, the J end by 6 bases, with 11 bases between. CDR1 is SGDLS and CDR2 is YYNGEE in the germline V gene. The CDR3 DNA reads as TGTGCCAGCAGCGTAGCGGGAGTACCCGATACGCAGTATTTT. Residues: CASSVAGVPDTQYF. The variable domain in full, completed from reference TRBV9 and TRBJ2-3, reads DSGVTQTPKHLITATGQRVTLRCSPRSGDLSVYWYQQSLDQGLQFLIQYYNGEERAKGNILERFSAQQFPDLHSELNLSSLELGDSALYFCASSVAGVPDTQYFGPGTRLTVL.

The chain carries TRBV30 and TRBJ2-1; 7 bases line up with TRBD2. The CDR3 runs to 18 residues. Trimming cost V 0 bases and J 3 bases; bases outside gene matches: 14. In germline, CDR1 is GTSNPN, CDR2 SVGIG (reference sequence). For the CDR3, the DNA is TGTGCCTGGAGTGTACAAAGCGGGACCCCCTTCAGCTACAATGAGCAGTTCTTC. This translates into CAWSVQSGTPFSYNEQFF.

The chain has TRBV19 and TRBJ2-7, with TRBD2 matching 7 bases. The germline gives CDR1 LNHDA, CDR2 SQIVND (reference sequence). V shed 5 bases and J 3 bases; nucleotides not matched to a gene: 7. The CDR3 is made up of 14 amino acids. The CDR3 is CASSSFGRGYEQYF. CDR3 coding DNA: TGTGCCAGTAGTTCGTTTGGGAGGGGCTACGAGCAGTACTTC.

The chain combines TRBV20-1 with TRBJ1-1; D unclear. V was shortened by 2 bases and J by 4 bases, with 5 bases between the two germline ends. This CDR3 contains 11 residues. The germline V gene encodes CDR1 DFQATT and CDR2 SNEGSKA (reference sequence). The CDR3, as DNA: TGCAGTGCTAGAAGGAGCACTGAAGCTTTCTTT. Translated, it gives CSARRSTEAFF.

The chain recombines TRBV6-5 with TRBJ2-4; TRBD1 might be the D (6 bases). The CDR3 runs to 14 residues. Germline lookup yields CDR1 MNHEY and CDR2 SVGAGI. V lost 2 bases, J lost 3 bases, and 8 bases lay in between. CDR3 amino acids: CASSYLDSKNIQYF. The CDR3, as DNA: TGTGCCAGCAGTTACCTGGACAGCAAAAACATTCAGTACTTC.

J is TRBJ2-7 and V is TRBV5-1; D may be TRBD1 (5 bases). The CDR3 is made up of 15 amino acids. Germline values: CDR1 SGHRS, CDR2 YFSETQ. V was pared by 0 bases and J by 1 base, with 11 bases between. The CDR3 DNA reads TGCGCCAGCAGCTTGGGCCAGGGCAGTTCCTACGAGCAGTACTTC. It codes for CASSLGQGSSYEQYF. The complete variable domain, with remaining parts taken from reference TRBV5-1 and TRBJ2-7, reads KAGVTQTPRYLIKTRGQQVTLSCSPISGHRSVSWYQQTPGQGLQFLFEYFSETQRNKGNFPGRFSGRQFSNSRSEMNVSTLELGDSALYLCASSLGQGSSYEQYFGPGTRLTVT.

The chain is built from TRBV11-2 and TRBJ2-2; TRBD2 matches at 8 bases. CDR1 and CDR2 (germline): SGHAT, FQNNGV. The junction had 6 bases not matched to a gene; V was cut back by 2 bases and J by 4 bases. CDR3 length equals 16 residues. This CDR3 reads CASSLRGGRPTGELFF. Written as DNA, the CDR3 is TGTGCCAGCAGCTTACGGGGGGGACGCCCCACCGGGGAGCTGTTTTTT.

The CDR3 nucleotides read TGTGCCAGCAACCTCGGACAGGGAGGCGAGCAGTACTTC. Its protein is CASNLGQGGEQYF. The chain combines TRBV9 with TRBJ2-7, with TRBD1 identical over 8 bases. This CDR3 has 13 amino acids. J was trimmed by 6 bases and V by 6 bases; bases with no gene match: 8. Germline CDR1 is SGDLS and CDR2 is YYNGEE.

The chain recombines TRBV29-1 with TRBJ1-1; weak D call: TRBD1 (5 bases). The CDR3 runs 13 residues. Trimming shortened V by 4 bases and J by 5 bases, and 14 bases separated the two germline ends. Germline V gene data show CDR1 as SQVTM and CDR2 as ANQGSEA. The CDR3 bases are TGCAGCGTTGTAGAGGGGCCCCGGACTGAAGCTTTCTTT. Translated, it gives CSVVEGPRTEAFF.

V and J are TRBV18 and TRBJ2-7, with 7 positions matching TRBD1. V lost 3 bases and J lost 3; bases outside the gene matches: 8. Germline CDR1 KGHSH, CDR2 LQKENI. CDR3 length equals 15 residues. CDR3 region: CASSPRTGGIYEQYF. CDR3 DNA sequence: TGTGCCAGCTCACCCCGGACAGGTGGAATCTACGAGCAGTACTTC.

J is TRBJ1-1 and V is TRBV30, with TRBD1 as a possible D gene (5 bases). Trimming took off 2 bases at V and 5 bases at J, with 24 bases between the two ends. The CDR3 spans 17 residues. CDR1 and CDR2 from the germline V gene are GTSNPN and SVGIG (reference sequence). CDR3 amino acids: CAWSPLGRDLVGTEAFF. CDR3 DNA sequence: TGTGCCTGGAGTCCCCTTGGCAGGGACTTGGTAGGGACTGAAGCTTTCTTT.

The CDR3 protein is CASSLAAGGPYNEQFF. DNA of the CDR3: TGCGCCAGCAGCTTGGCCGCGGGAGGTCCCTACAATGAGCAGTTCTTC. The chain joins TRBV5-1 to TRBJ2-1, with 8 bases lining up with TRBD2. Germline V gene lookup returns CDR1 SGHRS and CDR2 YFSETQ. The CDR3 has 16 residues. V gave up 0 bases and J gave up 2 bases; unmatched junction bases: 4.